These 32 T cell receptor beta chains share one sample of origin, sequenced in a study of response to subunit inactivated influenza vaccine. TCRdb recomputed calls from the RT-PCR reads with MiXCR, one row per CDR3 protein. The table shows 430,000 or so distinct CDR3 sequences, with approximately 10% occurring only once. The sequencing used PBMCs from blood, collected roughly 47 days after vaccination. Receptors were obtained from a man in his forties or fifties who received an inactivated influenza vaccine.

This clonotype was recorded a few times. This chain connects TRBV20-1 to TRBJ2-5; D not certain. CDR3 size: 12 residues. Germline CDR1 DFQATT, CDR2 SNEGSKA (reference sequence). Trimming left V 1 base short and J 2 bases short, with 5 bases between. The chain's CDR3 is CSARGVQETQYF. The CDR3 DNA is TGCAGTGCTAGAGGAGTACAAGAGACCCAGTACTTC.

This clonotype appeared many times. J is TRBJ2-7 and V is TRBV12-3 or TRBV12-4; tentatively, D is TRBD1 (6 bases). The CDR3 consists of 13 residues. The V end lost 3 bases, the J end lost 5 bases, and 11 bases lay between the germline ends. This CDR3 reads CASSFGTGHEQYF. The CDR3 nucleotides read TGTGCCAGCAGTTTCGGAACAGGGCACGAGCAGTACTTC.

This clonotype was seen more than once but under ten times. The chain couples TRBV11-2 to TRBJ2-7; TRBD2 aligns across 9 bases. The CDR3 is 16 amino acids. Trimming at V came to 3 bases and at J to 4 bases, leaving 10 bases not matched to a gene. Germline CDR1 reads SGHAT; CDR2 reads FQNNGV. The CDR3 loop is CASSFNTAGGKYEQYF. CDR3 sequence (DNA): TGTGCCAGCAGCTTCAACACAGCGGGAGGAAAGTACGAGCAGTACTTC.

This clonotype was found many times. The CDR3 spells CSGLTGLGEQYF. CDR3 bases: TGCAGCGGCCTGACAGGGTTGGGCGAGCAGTACTTC. The rearrangement uses TRBV29-1 and TRBJ2-7, with TRBD1 matching over 7 bases. The CDR3 length is 12 residues. Germline V CDR1 and CDR2: SQVTM, ANQGSEA. The V gene end was trimmed by 7 bases and the J gene end by 6 bases; junction bases not matched to a gene: 9.

The rearrangement joins TRBV7-3 to TRBJ2-1, with a possible D match to TRBD2 (6 bases). Germline V gives CDR1 SGHTA, CDR2 FQGTGA. This CDR3 contains 16 residues. V lost 4 bases to trimming and J lost 0 bases, with 13 bases between them. CDR3 DNA sequence: TGTGCCAGCAGCTCGGGGACTTCAAGCTCCTACAATGAGCAGTTCTTC. Translated: CASSSGTSSSYNEQFF.

This rearrangement joins TRBV25-1 to TRBJ1-5; D is possibly TRBD1 (6 bases). CDR1 and CDR2 from the germline V gene are MGHDK and SYGVNS. Trimming left V 6 bases short and J 4 bases short, with 13 bases between. CDR3 length: 14 residues. The CDR3 DNA follows: TGTGCCAGCAGGGGGGGCGGGGTTAATCAGCCCCAGCATTTT. It translates to CASRGGGVNQPQHF.

This clonotype was picked up many times. The V and J genes are TRBV29-1 and TRBJ2-7; TRBD2 aligns across 7 bases. Germline V gene sequence: CDR1 SQVTM, CDR2 ANQGSEA. The CDR3 covers 13 residues. V gave up 6 bases and J gave up 4 bases; unmatched junction bases: 9. The DNA for the CDR3 is TGCAGCGTGGGGAGGGGTCTCACGTACGAGCAGTACTTC. It translates to CSVGRGLTYEQYF.

The chain carries TRBV5-4 and TRBJ2-2; a weak D match, TRBD1 (6 bases). There are 14 residues in the CDR3. CDR1 and CDR2 (germline): SGHNT, YYREEE (reference sequence). Between the trimmed V and J ends, which lost 3 bases and 4 bases, there was a span of 10 bases. The CDR3 DNA sequence: TGTGCCAGCAGCTCGCAGGGGTTCACCGGGGAGCTGTTTTTT. As protein: CASSSQGFTGELFF.

This clonotype showed up many times. The chain is built from TRBV5-1 and TRBJ2-2; TRBD1 aligns across 8 bases. CDR1 is SGHRS, CDR2 YFSETQ, per germline. The CDR3 totals 16 residues. Trimming at V came to 2 bases and at J to 0 bases, leaving 3 bases not matched to a gene. The CDR3 spells CASSFWGQANTGELFF. DNA of the CDR3: TGCGCCAGCAGCTTTTGGGGACAGGCGAACACCGGGGAGCTGTTTTTT.

In this sample, this clonotype turned up a few times. J is TRBJ1-6 and V is TRBV20-1; D call uncertain. This CDR3 is 12 amino acids long. Germline CDR1 is DFQATT and CDR2 is SNEGSKA (reference sequence). Between the trimmed V and J ends, which lost 4 bases and 7 bases, there was a span of 8 bases. This CDR3 is CSATPGNSPLHF. The CDR3 DNA sequence: TGCAGTGCTACCCCGGGAAATTCACCCCTCCACTTT.

This clonotype was detected a few times. V is TRBV5-1 and J is TRBJ1-2, with no clear D. The CDR3 sequence is 13 residues long. V lost 3 bases to trimming and J lost 4 bases, with 10 bases between them. From germline, CDR1 is SGHRS and CDR2 YFSETQ. The CDR3 protein is CASSSDGSYGYTF. The DNA of the CDR3 is TGCGCCAGCAGCTCGGACGGGAGCTATGGCTACACCTTC.

This clonotype has a count of ten or more. This chain uses TRBV20-1 with TRBJ2-7; 7 nucleotides line up with TRBD2. Looked up from germline, CDR1 is DFQATT and CDR2 is SNEGSKA (reference sequence). Germline trimming cut 0 bases from V and 0 bases from J; bases unmatched to any gene: 5. This CDR3 contains 15 residues. The CDR3 DNA reads TGCAGTGCTAGAGATCGACTAGCCCTCTCCTACGAGCAGTACTTC. Amino acids: CSARDRLALSYEQYF.

This chain joins TRBV6-2 or TRBV6-3 and TRBJ1-2; weak D call: TRBD1 (6 bases). This CDR3 region has 12 residues. CDR1 MNHEY and CDR2 SVGEGT come from the germline V gene. Trimming cost V 6 bases and J 8 bases, with 13 bases left between them. CDR3 residues: CASSRQVRGYTF. Here the CDR3 DNA reads TGTGCCAGCAGCCGACAGGTCCGAGGCTACACCTTC.

J is TRBJ2-7 and V is TRBV12-3 or TRBV12-4; D uncertain. V shed 5 bases and J shed 5 bases, with 13 bases lying between them. The CDR3 has 13 amino acids. CDR3 DNA: TGTGCCAGCAGTCCCCCCGCATTCCACGAGCAGTACTTC. As protein: CASSPPAFHEQYF.

This chain connects TRBV11-2 to TRBJ2-5; 10 bases are shared with TRBD2. Germline V gene data show CDR1 as SGHAT and CDR2 as FQNNGV. This CDR3 has 17 residues. The junction had 12 bases not matched to a gene; V was cut back by 5 bases and J by 3 bases. CDR3 bases: TGTGCCAGCAGCCCTGGAATCAGGCTAGCGGGGGAAGAGACCCAGTACTTC. Protein product: CASSPGIRLAGEETQYF.

This clonotype was seen only a few times. The CDR3, as DNA: TGTGCCAGCAGCGGGACTAGCGGGAGCCGGGAGACCCAGTACTTC. This sequence encodes CASSGTSGSRETQYF. The V gene is TRBV2, the J gene TRBJ2-5, with 14 bases lining up with TRBD2. CDR3 length: 15 amino acids. The V gene's germline CDR1 is SNHLY and CDR2 FYNNEI. V shed 6 bases, J shed 5 bases, and the junction held 5 bases outside the gene matches.

This clonotype was counted many times. The J gene is TRBJ2-1, the V gene TRBV6-5, with 14 bases matching TRBD2. The junction had 13 bases not matched to a gene; V was cut back by 4 bases and J by 8 bases. The CDR3 contains 18 residues. The germline V gene encodes CDR1 MNHEY and CDR2 SVGAGI. The DNA for the CDR3 is TGTGCCAGCAGTTTGGCCCCGGGACTAGCGGGAGTTGGCTATGAGCAGTTCTTC. Its translation: CASSLAPGLAGVGYEQFF.

This clonotype was observed a handful of times. The gene calls are TRBV7-9 and TRBJ1-2; D remains unclear. There are 12 residues in the CDR3. The germline V and J ends were trimmed by 10 bases and 7 bases, with 16 bases remaining between them. Germline loops: CDR1 SEHNR, CDR2 FQNEAQ (reference sequence). As DNA, the CDR3 is TGTGCCACCCTTCGAGACCCATCTGGCTACACCTTC. Translating it yields CATLRDPSGYTF.

The chain combines TRBV12-3 or TRBV12-4 with TRBJ2-5; no clear D. Trimming removed 3 bases at V and 3 bases at J, with 8 bases between. This CDR3 has 13 amino acids. CDR3: CASSLHGKETQYF. The CDR3 coding sequence is TGTGCCAGCAGTTTGCATGGTAAAGAGACCCAGTACTTC.

The rearrangement joins TRBV4-1 to TRBJ2-3; TRBD1 is a possible D gene (7 bases). With 1 base removed from V and 5 bases from J, the gap between germline ends came to 13 bases. CDR3 length equals 15 residues. The germline gives CDR1 MGHRA, CDR2 YSYEKL. The DNA of the CDR3 is TGCGCCAGCAGCCAAGTGGAGGGGGCGCTAGATACGCAGTATTTT. Its translation is CASSQVEGALDTQYF.

This clonotype has ten or more counts. The chain has TRBV15 and TRBJ2-1, with D possibly TRBD2 on 5 matching bases. Between the trimmed V and J ends, which lost 4 bases and 4 bases, there was a span of 17 bases. The length of the CDR3 is 16 residues. Germline V gene data show CDR1 as LNHNV and CDR2 as YYDKDF (reference sequence). The CDR3 DNA is TGTGCCACCAGCAAGAATCGTCTAGCAGTTTACAATGAGCAGTTCTTC. Protein product: CATSKNRLAVYNEQFF. The variable domain in full, completed from reference TRBV15 and TRBJ2-1, reads DAMVIQNPRYQVTQFGKPVTLSCSQTLNHNVMYWYQQKSSQAPKLLFHYYDKDFNNEADTPDNFQSRRPNTSFCFLDIRSPGLGDTAMYLCATSKNRLAVYNEQFFGPGTRLTVL.

This clonotype appeared many times. The chain carries TRBV7-2 and TRBJ2-7; D unclear. V lost 7 bases to trimming and J lost 0 bases, with 13 bases between them. CDR1 is SGHTA, CDR2 FQGNSA, per germline. This CDR3 comprises 14 residues. CDR3 in amino acids: CASTQLIGSYEQYF. CDR3 in DNA: TGTGCCAGCACCCAACTAATCGGCTCCTACGAGCAGTACTTC.

The CDR3 reads CASSLGLEGFQYF. For the CDR3, the DNA is TGTGCCAGCAGTCTTGGACTAGAAGGTTTCCAGTACTTC. The chain couples TRBV28 to TRBJ2-7, with 7 bases identical to TRBD2. J was trimmed by 10 bases and V by 5 bases; bases with no gene match: 11. Looked up from germline, CDR1 is MDHEN and CDR2 is SYDVKM. The CDR3 consists of 13 residues.

CDR3 sequence reads: CASSFEPLNTEAFF. The CDR3 DNA sequence: TGTGCCAGCAGTTTTGAACCGCTGAACACTGAAGCTTTCTTT. The chain is built from TRBV28 and TRBJ1-1; D not resolved. The germline V gene encodes CDR1 MDHEN and CDR2 SYDVKM. The CDR3 consists of 14 residues. V lost 3 bases and J lost 0, with 8 bases in between.

This clonotype was observed many times. The gene calls are TRBV7-9 and TRBJ2-7; TRBD2 might be the D (6 bases). V gave up 8 bases and J gave up 4 bases, with 12 bases separating them. The CDR3 length is 12 residues. Germline values: CDR1 SEHNR, CDR2 FQNEAQ (reference sequence). The CDR3 region is CASRPLAYEQYF. CDR3 sequence (DNA): TGTGCCAGCCGCCCGCTAGCGTACGAGCAGTACTTC.

This clonotype was counted a few times. The chain employs TRBV7-6 and TRBJ1-4; the match to TRBD1 covers 7 bases. After removal of 0 bases from V and 8 bases from J, the junction contained 12 bases not matched to a gene. The CDR3 has 17 amino acids. Germline V lookup: CDR1 SGHVS, CDR2 FNYEAQ. The CDR3 reads CASSLASDRVIGEKLFF. The CDR3 DNA sequence: TGTGCCAGCAGCTTAGCGAGCGACAGGGTGATCGGAGAAAAACTGTTTTTT.

There are many counts of this clonotype. This sequence joins TRBV4-3 and TRBJ2-5, with 11 bases that match TRBD2. V gave up 3 bases and J gave up 4 bases; unmatched junction bases: 10. The germline V gene encodes CDR1 LGHNA and CDR2 YSLEER. This CDR3 spans 17 amino acids. CDR3 protein: CASSQDLAGGLGETQYF. The CDR3 DNA reads as TGCGCCAGCAGCCAGGACTTAGCGGGGGGGCTTGGAGAGACCCAGTACTTC.

There are many counts of this clonotype. V gene TRBV20-1 combines with J gene TRBJ2-2, with 8 nucleotides matching TRBD1. This CDR3 spans 17 amino acids. The germline V gene encodes CDR1 DFQATT and CDR2 SNEGSKA (reference sequence). V lost 3 bases and J lost 6; bases outside the gene matches: 15. The CDR3 DNA sequence: TGCAGTGCTAGCGGGAACCGGGCAGGGGGCTTCCCCGGGGAGCTGTTTTTT. Its translation is CSASGNRAGGFPGELFF.

This rearrangement joins TRBV12-3 or TRBV12-4 to TRBJ1-2, with TRBD1 identical over 8 bases. The CDR3 runs to 17 residues. Unmatched junction bases numbered 17, after V lost 7 bases and J lost 4 bases. The CDR3 loop reads CASTSGTIIQGGYGYTF. CDR3 DNA sequence: TGTGCCAGCACCTCCGGGACTATAATACAGGGGGGCTATGGCTACACCTTC.

DNA for the CDR3: TGCAGTGCTTACCGTGATGGCAATCAGCCCCAGCATTTT. Encoded protein: CSAYRDGNQPQHF. The chain employs TRBV20-1 and TRBJ1-5; no definite D call. This CDR3 has 13 amino acids. CDR1 and CDR2 (germline): DFQATT, SNEGSKA (reference sequence). V was clipped by 5 bases and J by 2 bases, with 10 bases between them.

The rearrangement links TRBV6-2 or TRBV6-3 to TRBJ1-5, with 8 bases lining up with TRBD1. CDR1 and CDR2 (germline): MNHEY, SVGEGT. J lost 6 bases, V lost 5 bases, and 9 bases had no gene match. The CDR3 runs 15 residues. The CDR3 is CASSVTGAFGQPQHF. DNA for the CDR3: TGTGCCAGCAGTGTGACAGGGGCCTTCGGTCAGCCCCAGCATTTT.

This clonotype was observed many times. The V call is TRBV11-2, the J call TRBJ2-2; 8 nucleotides align to TRBD1. The V segment lost 7 bases and the J segment 6 bases; nucleotides outside the gene matches: 16. Germline loops: CDR1 SGHAT, CDR2 FQNNGV. The CDR3 totals 17 residues. CDR3 region: CASTLRGSGTGPGELFF. The CDR3, as DNA: TGTGCCAGCACCCTGAGGGGATCCGGGACAGGCCCCGGGGAGCTGTTTTTT. The full variable domain, in which reference TRBV11-2 and TRBJ2-2 provide the parts outside the CDR3, is EAGVAQSPRYKIIEKRQSVAFWCNPISGHATLYWYQQILGQGPKLLIQFQNNGVVDDSQLPKDRFSAERLKGVDSTLKIQPAKLEDSAVYLCASTLRGSGTGPGELFFGEGSRLTVL.